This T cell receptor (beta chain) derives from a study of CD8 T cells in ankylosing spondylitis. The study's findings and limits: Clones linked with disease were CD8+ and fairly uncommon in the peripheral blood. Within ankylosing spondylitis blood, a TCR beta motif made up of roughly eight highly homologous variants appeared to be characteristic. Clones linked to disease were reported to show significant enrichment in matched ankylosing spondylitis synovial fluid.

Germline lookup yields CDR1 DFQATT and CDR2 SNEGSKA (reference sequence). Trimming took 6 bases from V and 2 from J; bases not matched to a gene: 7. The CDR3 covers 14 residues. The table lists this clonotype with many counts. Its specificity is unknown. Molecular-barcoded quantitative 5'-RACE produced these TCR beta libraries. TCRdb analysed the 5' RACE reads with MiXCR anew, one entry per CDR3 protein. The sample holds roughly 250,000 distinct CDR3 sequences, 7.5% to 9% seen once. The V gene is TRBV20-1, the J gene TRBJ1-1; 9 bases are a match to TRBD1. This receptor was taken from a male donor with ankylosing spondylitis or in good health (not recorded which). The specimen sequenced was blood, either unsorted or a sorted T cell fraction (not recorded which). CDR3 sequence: CSATRDRVNTEAFF. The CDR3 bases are TGCAGTGCCACCCGGGACAGGGTTAACACTGAAGCTTTCTTT.